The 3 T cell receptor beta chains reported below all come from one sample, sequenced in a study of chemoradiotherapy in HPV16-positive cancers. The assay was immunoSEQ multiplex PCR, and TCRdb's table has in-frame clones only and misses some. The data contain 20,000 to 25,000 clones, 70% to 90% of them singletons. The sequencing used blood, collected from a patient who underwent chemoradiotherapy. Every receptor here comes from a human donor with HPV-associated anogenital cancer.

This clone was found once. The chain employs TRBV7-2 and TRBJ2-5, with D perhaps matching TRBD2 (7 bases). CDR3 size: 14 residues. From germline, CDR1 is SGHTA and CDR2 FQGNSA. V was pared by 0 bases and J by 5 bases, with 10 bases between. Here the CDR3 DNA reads TGTGCCAGCAGCTTAGCGGGGGGGCTGGAGACCCAGTACTTC. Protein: CASSLAGGLETQYF.

The CDR3 DNA reads as TGCGCCAGCAGCCAAGACGCCCCGGCCGGGACCCTCGAGGCCCCCGGGCAGTACTTC. Its translation is CASSQDAPAGTLEAPGQYF. This rearrangement joins TRBV4-3 to TRBJ2-7; D may match TRBD1 or TRBD2 (5 bases each). Trimming took off 0 bases at V and 9 bases at J, with 30 bases between the two ends. There are 19 residues in the CDR3. Germline assignment: CDR1 LGHNA and CDR2 YSLEER.

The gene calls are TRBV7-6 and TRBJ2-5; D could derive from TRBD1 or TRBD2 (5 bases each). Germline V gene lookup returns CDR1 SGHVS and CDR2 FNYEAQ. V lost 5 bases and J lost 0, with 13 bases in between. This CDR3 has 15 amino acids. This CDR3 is CASSDWDVYQETQYF. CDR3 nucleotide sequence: TGTGCCAGCAGCGACTGGGACGTCTACCAAGAGACCCAGTACTTC.